The 8 T cell receptor beta chains listed next were all sequenced from one sample in a study of T cells in Graves' hyperthyroidism and ophthalmopathy (dated by TCRdb to about 2019). Library preparation was by multiplex PCR. TCRdb shows the sequencer as Illumina HiSeq 2000. TCR beta CDR3 regions were amplified from RNA transcripts. A first-round RT-PCR of the TCR CDR3 used the HTBI primer set with the Qiagen OneStep RT-PCR kit. TCRdb trimmed the raw reads at Q25, called clones with MiXCR and kept productive beta chains. Rows are unified per CDR3 protein, each entry keeping the most common DNA and genes. The sample yields hundreds of thousands of distinct CDR3 sequences; roughly 14% were counted once. The ten biggest clones cover around a quarter of the sample. Sequenced input: blood. The receptor source for this set is a young woman with Graves' hyperthyroidism that later progressed to Graves' ophthalmopathy.

This clonotype was counted a few times. A much larger clone differs from this one at a single base, so this may be a read error. The chain uses TRBV2 and TRBJ2-7; D may correspond to TRBD1 or TRBD2 (5 bases each). The CDR3 loop spans 14 amino acids. Per germline, CDR1 SNHLY and CDR2 FYNNEI. V was pared by 8 bases and J by 1 base, with 15 bases between. The CDR3 loop reads CASRPGRRSYEQYF. Written as DNA, the CDR3 is TGTGCCAGCCGTCCGGGACGGAGGTCCTACGAGCAGTACTTC.

In this sample, this clonotype turned up a few times. The genes are TRBV25-1 and TRBJ2-7, with D unresolved. Germline V lookup: CDR1 MGHDK, CDR2 SYGVNS. CDR3 length equals 12 residues. With 5 bases removed from V and 7 bases from J, the gap between germline ends came to 12 bases. The CDR3 bases are TGTGCCAGCAGTCCGCACCAAGAGGAGCAGTACTTC. Translating it yields CASSPHQEEQYF.

The chain is built from TRBV7-2 and TRBJ2-6, with a tentative D call TRBD2 (5 bases). From germline, CDR1 is SGHTA and CDR2 FQGNSA. Trimming pared 0 bases from V and 0 bases from J, leaving 9 bases between. CDR3 length: 17 residues. The CDR3 loop is CASSLAPGISGANVLTF. The CDR3 nucleotides are TGTGCCAGCAGCTTAGCTCCGGGGATCTCTGGGGCCAACGTCCTGACTTTC.

This clonotype was seen more than once but under ten times. This sequence joins TRBV12-3 or TRBV12-4 and TRBJ2-2, with D possibly TRBD2 on 6 matching bases. Trimming removed 3 bases from V and 5 bases from J, with 10 bases in between. This CDR3 is 14 amino acids long. The chain's CDR3 is CASSFPGATGELFF. The CDR3 region has the DNA TGTGCCAGCAGTTTTCCGGGAGCGACCGGGGAGCTGTTTTTT.

This clonotype was observed at least ten times. V and J are TRBV4-1 and TRBJ1-2; tentative D call: TRBD1 (6 bases). Trimming removed 1 base at V and 2 bases at J, with 14 bases between. CDR1 and CDR2 from the germline V gene are MGHRA and YSYEKL. The CDR3 is 16 residues long. In DNA form, the CDR3 reads TGCGCCAGCAGCCAAGTCCCTAGGGGGATCAACTATGGCTACACCTTC. Its translation: CASSQVPRGINYGYTF.

This chain links TRBV14 with TRBJ2-5, with 9 bases matching TRBD2. From germline, CDR1 is SGHDN and CDR2 FVKESK. This CDR3 has 20 residues. V dropped 1 base and J dropped 2; count of bases not matched to a gene: 17. CDR3 protein: CASSQGLTSGRRSDQETQYF. The CDR3 bases are TGTGCCAGCAGCCAAGGGTTAACGAGCGGGAGGCGTTCAGATCAAGAGACCCAGTACTTC. Looking up the rest from reference TRBV14 and TRBJ2-5 gives the full variable domain: EAGVTQFPSHSVIEKGQTVTLRCDPISGHDNLYWYRRVMGKEIKFLLHFVKESKQDESGMPNNRFLAERTGGTYSTLKVQPAELEDSGVYFCASSQGLTSGRRSDQETQYFGPGTRLLVL.

The V and J genes are TRBV6-1 and TRBJ2-1, with D maybe TRBD2 (6 bases). The CDR3 contains 13 residues. The V end was cut by 8 bases, the J end by 5 bases, with 13 bases between. Germline CDR1 is MNHNS and CDR2 is SASEGT. Here the CDR3 reads CASGGSGHNEQFF. As DNA, the CDR3 is TGTGCCAGCGGGGGTAGCGGACACAATGAGCAGTTCTTC.

This clonotype was observed many times. The chain uses TRBV28 and TRBJ2-2; D gene unclear. Trimming took 3 bases from V and 4 from J, leaving 3 bases between them. CDR1 MDHEN and CDR2 SYDVKM come from the germline V gene. The CDR3 is 12 residues long. As DNA, the CDR3 is TGTGCCAGCAGTTTTCCCACCGGGGAGCTGTTTTTT. This codes for CASSFPTGELFF. Full variable domain (rest looked up from reference TRBV28 and TRBJ2-2): DVKVTQSSRYLVKRTGEKVFLECVQDMDHENMFWYRQDPGLGLRLIYFSYDVKMKEKGDIPEGYSVSREKKERFSLILESASTNQTSMYLCASSFPTGELFFGEGSRLTVL.